This TCR beta chain was sequenced for a study of blood T cell repertoires in COVID-19. Study at large: Collection of acute and convalescent COVID-19 samples took place in the United States, Italy and Spain. T cells, B-cell-depleted T cells, or PBMCs provided the cDNA or gDNA that served as material.

Original methodology: Reference gene primer amplification yielded estimated nucleated cell counts. The repertoire was sequenced with immunoSEQ multiplex PCR; TCRdb's copy has only in-frame clones and lacks some. V, J and clone size derive from that table, while D and trimming were established from the DNA sequence. Of under 80,000 clones in the sample, 85% to 90% are singletons; the top ten hold around 3.9%. J lost 1 base, V lost 5 bases, and 4 bases had no gene match. Germline V lookup: CDR1 SGHNT, CDR2 YENEEA. This CDR3 is built from 15 residues. The sequenced sample consisted of peripheral blood. V is TRBV11-3 and J is TRBJ2-5; 10 nucleotides match TRBD1. This TCR came from a man between 65 and 85 years old with active COVID-19. CDR3 in amino acids: CASSPRTGGQETQYF. DNA of the CDR3: TGTGCCAGCAGCCCCCGGACAGGGGGCCAAGAGACCCAGTACTTC.